Listed here is a single T cell receptor beta chain. Its target is not known. The sample originates from a study of regulatory dendritic cells for organ transplantation. Points from the study as a whole: Memory CD8+ clonal expansion seemed more limited with regulatory than mature dendritic cells. Of resting T cell subsets, memory CD8+ had the most alloreactive clonotypes.

Sorted subsets were CFSE-labeled and cultured approximately 5 days with allogeneic dendritic cells. Data came from immunoSEQ multiplex PCR; TCRdb stores just in-frame clones and leaves some out. The data hold about 7,100 clones, with less than 75% observed a single time. Trimming stripped 0 bases from V and 8 bases from J, with 16 bases between. The CDR3 length is 15 residues. CDR1 and CDR2 (germline): SNHLY, FYNNEI. The receptor was isolated from a human donor in good health. The material sequenced was memory CD4+ T cells from blood cultured with dendritic cells. Subset meaning: CD45RO+ memory T cells. The chain has TRBV2 and TRBJ1-2, with D uncertain. Here the CDR3 reads CASSEALGWAEGYTF. The DNA for the CDR3 is TGTGCCAGCAGTGAAGCGCTTGGCTGGGCAGAGGGCTACACCTTC.